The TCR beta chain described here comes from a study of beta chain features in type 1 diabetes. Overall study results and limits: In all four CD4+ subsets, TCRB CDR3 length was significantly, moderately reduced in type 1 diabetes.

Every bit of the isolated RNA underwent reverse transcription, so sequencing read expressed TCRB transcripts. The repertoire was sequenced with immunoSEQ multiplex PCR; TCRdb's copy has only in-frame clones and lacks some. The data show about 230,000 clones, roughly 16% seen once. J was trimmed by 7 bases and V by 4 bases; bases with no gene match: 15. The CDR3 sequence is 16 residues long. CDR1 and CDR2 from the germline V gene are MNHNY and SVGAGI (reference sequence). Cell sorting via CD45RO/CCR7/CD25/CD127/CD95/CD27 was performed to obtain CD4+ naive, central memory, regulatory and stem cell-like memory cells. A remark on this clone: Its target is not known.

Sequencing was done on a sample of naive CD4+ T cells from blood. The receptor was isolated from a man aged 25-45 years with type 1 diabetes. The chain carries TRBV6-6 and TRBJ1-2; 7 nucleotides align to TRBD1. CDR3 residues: CASSFPGTAYPGGYTF. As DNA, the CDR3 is TGTGCCAGCAGTTTCCCCGGGACAGCCTATCCGGGTGGCTACACCTTC.